These T cell receptor beta chains were read from a single sample in a study of T-cell reconstitution after alpha-beta-depleted transplantation in children. Each CDR3 protein gets one entry after TCRdb re-called the PCR reads with MiXCR. Seen here are about 980,000 distinct CDR3 sequences, under 30% observed once, and the top ten hold about 28%. The specimen was PBMCs, mostly from graft donor cells, collected 360 days after TCRalphabeta/CD19-depleted stem cell transplant. The receptors were gathered from a boy younger than two who had a stem cell transplant for SCID, so the T cells may come from the graft donor. Each CDR3 is given without its conserved first and last residue. The D gene is left open where the match is weak. Size values are once, few and many counts, or a class for expanded clones, and some rows have none.

clone_size: few
d_call: TRBD1
j_call: TRBJ2-7
v_call: TRBV6-2/TRBV6-3
cdr3_length: 13
cdr3_aa: ASSTQGRGHNEQY

clone_size: few
d_call: -
j_call: TRBJ2-3
v_call: TRBV28
cdr3_length: 14
cdr3_aa: ASSLGGVAGTDTQY

clone_size: -
d_call: -
j_call: TRBJ1-6
v_call: TRBV12-3/TRBV12-4
cdr3_length: 14
cdr3_aa: ASSSVRGVSNSPLH

clone_size: few
d_call: -
j_call: TRBJ2-6
v_call: TRBV15
cdr3_length: 13
cdr3_aa: ATSRDLSGANVLT

clone_size: -
d_call: TRBD1
j_call: TRBJ2-7
v_call: TRBV27
cdr3_length: 14
cdr3_aa: ATFALVKGAPYEQY

clone_size: few
d_call: TRBD2
j_call: TRBJ2-1
v_call: TRBV20-1
cdr3_length: 14
cdr3_aa: SARDQSGGSYNEQF

clone_size: -
d_call: -
j_call: TRBJ2-1
v_call: TRBV5-1
cdr3_length: 12
cdr3_aa: ASSLGSPTIEQF

clone_size: -
d_call: -
j_call: TRBJ2-7
v_call: TRBV10-3
cdr3_length: 12
cdr3_aa: AIRPDKSSYEQY

clone_size: -
d_call: TRBD1
j_call: TRBJ2-7
v_call: TRBV12-3/TRBV12-4
cdr3_length: 13
cdr3_aa: ASTPSSGQGNEQY

clone_size: -
d_call: TRBD1
j_call: TRBJ2-7
v_call: TRBV6-2/TRBV6-3
cdr3_length: 16
cdr3_aa: ASHRRDRAPFLPYEQY

clone_size: few
d_call: -
j_call: TRBJ2-1
v_call: TRBV6-5
cdr3_length: 12
cdr3_aa: ASSTYRDYNEQF

clone_size: -
d_call: -
j_call: TRBJ2-3
v_call: TRBV5-1
cdr3_length: 12
cdr3_aa: ASSSPRFTDTQY

clone_size: -
d_call: -
j_call: TRBJ2-3
v_call: TRBV2
cdr3_length: 12
cdr3_aa: ASRRALRTDTQY

clone_size: -
d_call: -
j_call: TRBJ1-6
v_call: TRBV7-9
cdr3_length: 10
cdr3_aa: ASSRLLGGLH

clone_size: -
d_call: -
j_call: TRBJ2-7
v_call: TRBV5-1
cdr3_length: 13
cdr3_aa: ASSLDRTQTYEQY

clone_size: -
d_call: -
j_call: TRBJ2-7
v_call: TRBV18
cdr3_length: 13
cdr3_aa: ASSPLGAPSYEQY

clone_size: -
d_call: -
j_call: TRBJ2-5
v_call: TRBV12-3/TRBV12-4
cdr3_length: 11
cdr3_aa: ASSLGGTGTQY

clone_size: -
d_call: -
j_call: TRBJ1-4
v_call: TRBV6-7
cdr3_length: 15
cdr3_aa: ASSYRRVGIRNEKLF

clone_size: -
d_call: -
j_call: TRBJ2-7
v_call: TRBV4-2
cdr3_length: 13
cdr3_aa: ASSQARDWQGEQY

clone_size: few
d_call: -
j_call: TRBJ2-1
v_call: TRBV5-1
cdr3_length: 13
cdr3_aa: ASSLVPGDYNEQF

clone_size: -
d_call: TRBD2
j_call: TRBJ2-1
v_call: TRBV20-1
cdr3_length: 10
cdr3_aa: SAISGVVSQF

clone_size: -
d_call: TRBD2
j_call: TRBJ2-1
v_call: TRBV20-1
cdr3_length: 11
cdr3_aa: SAQWGGRNEQF

clone_size: few
d_call: -
j_call: TRBJ1-1
v_call: TRBV5-6
cdr3_length: 10
cdr3_aa: ASSFIHSEAF

clone_size: -
d_call: -
j_call: TRBJ2-7
v_call: TRBV14
cdr3_length: 14
cdr3_aa: ASSQERGVSSYEQY

clone_size: -
d_call: -
j_call: TRBJ2-2
v_call: TRBV12-5
cdr3_length: 12
cdr3_aa: ASALQGITGELF

clone_size: -
d_call: TRBD1
j_call: TRBJ2-5
v_call: TRBV28
cdr3_length: 12
cdr3_aa: ASSFSDREATQY

clone_size: -
d_call: -
j_call: TRBJ2-2
v_call: TRBV29-1
cdr3_length: 10
cdr3_aa: SVGELTGELF

clone_size: -
d_call: -
j_call: TRBJ2-1
v_call: TRBV27
cdr3_length: 15
cdr3_aa: ASSAPTRGGIYNEQF

clone_size: -
d_call: -
j_call: TRBJ1-4
v_call: TRBV5-1
cdr3_length: 14
cdr3_aa: ASSHGTPATNEKLF

clone_size: -
d_call: -
j_call: TRBJ2-7
v_call: TRBV7-2
cdr3_length: 12
cdr3_aa: ASSLGGTSLEQY

clone_size: few
d_call: TRBD2
j_call: TRBJ2-1
v_call: TRBV12-3/TRBV12-4
cdr3_length: 16
cdr3_aa: ASSPHYLSGGSYNEQF

clone_size: -
d_call: -
j_call: TRBJ1-5
v_call: TRBV6-5
cdr3_length: 12
cdr3_aa: ASSYPAGNQPQH

clone_size: few
d_call: -
j_call: TRBJ2-3
v_call: TRBV20-1
cdr3_length: 13
cdr3_aa: SAKRGRPSTDTQY

clone_size: few
d_call: -
j_call: TRBJ2-5
v_call: TRBV10-3
cdr3_length: 12
cdr3_aa: AISESGPGNTQY

clone_size: few
d_call: -
j_call: TRBJ1-5
v_call: TRBV29-1
cdr3_length: 10
cdr3_aa: SVADNNQPQH

clone_size: -
d_call: -
j_call: TRBJ2-2
v_call: TRBV9
cdr3_length: 14
cdr3_aa: ASSVGVGVNTGELF

clone_size: few
d_call: TRBD2
j_call: TRBJ2-3
v_call: TRBV9
cdr3_length: 16
cdr3_aa: ASSVSGGPADGADTQY

clone_size: -
d_call: TRBD1
j_call: TRBJ2-3
v_call: TRBV20-1
cdr3_length: 12
cdr3_aa: SALRDRRTDTQY

clone_size: many
d_call: -
j_call: TRBJ2-7
v_call: TRBV6-2/TRBV6-3
cdr3_length: 11
cdr3_aa: ASSRGTSYEQY

clone_size: many
d_call: TRBD1
j_call: TRBJ2-5
v_call: TRBV3-1
cdr3_length: 14
cdr3_aa: ASSPHWAGGQETQY

clone_size: -
d_call: TRBD2
j_call: TRBJ2-5
v_call: TRBV20-1
cdr3_length: 13
cdr3_aa: SARPPGTRMETQY

clone_size: few
d_call: -
j_call: TRBJ2-5
v_call: TRBV12-3/TRBV12-4
cdr3_length: 12
cdr3_aa: ASSLLARHETQY

clone_size: few
d_call: -
j_call: TRBJ1-4
v_call: TRBV4-1
cdr3_length: 12
cdr3_aa: ASSPTETNEKLF

clone_size: few
d_call: -
j_call: TRBJ2-7
v_call: TRBV27
cdr3_length: 12
cdr3_aa: ASSPQRLGYEQY

clone_size: -
d_call: -
j_call: TRBJ1-4
v_call: TRBV9
cdr3_length: 13
cdr3_aa: AAGEVGRTNEKLF

clone_size: few
d_call: TRBD2
j_call: TRBJ2-7
v_call: TRBV6-5
cdr3_length: 14
cdr3_aa: ASSYSAGGRGYEQY

clone_size: few
d_call: -
j_call: TRBJ1-3
v_call: TRBV6-4
cdr3_length: 13
cdr3_aa: ASRPHGSSGNTIY

clone_size: -
d_call: -
j_call: TRBJ2-2
v_call: TRBV12-3/TRBV12-4
cdr3_length: 12
cdr3_aa: ASSPPIFTGELF

clone_size: -
d_call: -
j_call: TRBJ2-5
v_call: TRBV3-1
cdr3_length: 13
cdr3_aa: ASSSRSELDETQY

clone_size: -
d_call: -
j_call: TRBJ2-5
v_call: TRBV5-1
cdr3_length: 11
cdr3_aa: ASSLIGVETQY

clone_size: -
d_call: TRBD2
j_call: TRBJ2-7
v_call: TRBV18
cdr3_length: 13
cdr3_aa: ASSPGTGGVDEQY